Below, 15 T cell receptor beta chains from the same sample are listed, as sequenced in a study of blood T cell repertoires in COVID-19. TCRdb keeps only in-frame clones here, not all; method: immunoSEQ multiplex PCR. Of approximately 240,000 clones in the sample, around 90% were seen once. Input material: peripheral blood. The receptors come from a man between 25 and 39 years old with COVID-19, enrolled during active disease.

This chain joins TRBV19 and TRBJ2-1; TRBD2 matches 7 bases. The CDR3 totals 14 residues. Germline values: CDR1 LNHDA, CDR2 SQIVND (reference sequence). V shed 3 bases, J shed 2 bases, and the junction held 1 base outside the gene matches. CDR3 coding DNA: TGTGCCAGTAGTATCCGGGAGGCCTACAATGAGCAGTTCTTC. Its translation is CASSIREAYNEQFF.

The chain links TRBV30 to TRBJ1-1; D is perhaps TRBD1 (6 bases). This CDR3 is built from 13 residues. CDR1 and CDR2 from the germline V gene are GTSNPN and SVGIG (reference sequence). Deletions cut 0 bases from V and 6 bases from J, with 11 bases between. In nucleotides, the CDR3 is TGTGCCTGGAGTGTACGTGAGGGGGCTGAAGCTTTCTTT. Translated, it gives CAWSVREGAEAFF.

The gene calls are TRBV10-3 and TRBJ1-1, with D possibly matching TRBD1 (6 bases). Trimming took 4 bases from V and 0 from J, leaving 6 bases between them. The germline CDR1 and CDR2 sequences are ENHRY and SYGVKD. This CDR3 is 13 amino acids long. CDR3: CAISAGVNTEAFF. In nucleotides, the CDR3 is TGTGCCATCAGTGCAGGGGTGAACACTGAAGCTTTCTTT.

The rearrangement joins TRBV25-1 to TRBJ1-3; 8 nucleotides match TRBD1. CDR1 is MGHDK and CDR2 is SYGVNS in the germline V gene. The V gene end was trimmed by 0 bases and the J gene end by 4 bases; junction bases not matched to a gene: 2. The CDR3 runs 15 residues. The CDR3 DNA sequence: TGTGCCAGCAGTGAATACAGGGGGCCCGGAAACACCATATATTTT. Amino acids: CASSEYRGPGNTIYF.

The gene calls are TRBV19 and TRBJ1-1; D ambiguous. The CDR3 length is 13 residues. Trimming took off 5 bases at V and 11 bases at J, with 18 bases between the two ends. Germline V gives CDR1 LNHDA, CDR2 SQIVND (reference sequence). CDR3 in DNA: TGTGCCAGTAGTTCCTCCGCGGCCACTGTGGCTTTCTTT. Translating it yields CASSSSAATVAFF.

The count of this clone is one. The V call is TRBV6-5, the J call TRBJ2-7; TRBD1 matches at 7 bases. Germline V gene data show CDR1 as MNHEY and CDR2 as SVGAGI. This CDR3 region has 14 residues. With V trimmed by 6 bases and J by 6 bases, 11 bases remained unmatched. The CDR3 nucleotides are TGTGCCAGCAGCCGCCGACAGGGCCTCTCCGAGCAGTACTTC. It codes for CASSRRQGLSEQYF.

The CDR3 DNA reads TGTGCCAGCAGCTCCCCCGGGGGCGGGGGGGCCAAGGATGAGCAGTTCTTC. Translated, it gives CASSSPGGGGAKDEQFF. The chain has TRBV6-2 or TRBV6-3 and TRBJ2-1; 9 bases line up with TRBD2. There are 17 residues in the CDR3. The germline V gene has CDR1 MNHEY and CDR2 SVGEGT. The V gene end was trimmed by 6 bases and the J gene end by 8 bases; junction bases not matched to a gene: 17.

The V and J genes are TRBV5-4 and TRBJ1-3, with D possibly matching TRBD1 (5 bases). V lost 0 bases and J 1 base, leaving 14 bases between the germline ends. Germline assignment: CDR1 SGHNT and CDR2 YYREEE (reference sequence). The CDR3 covers 17 residues. DNA for the CDR3: TGTGCCAGCAGCTTGGCCGGGGGGGGTCGTTCTGGAAACACCATATATTTT. It is translated as CASSLAGGGRSGNTIYF.

This clone appeared a single time. The chain uses TRBV2 and TRBJ1-1; 10 nucleotides line up with TRBD1. Germline CDR1 is SNHLY and CDR2 is FYNNEI. The CDR3 extends over 14 amino acids. V was clipped by 5 bases and J by 4 bases; unmatched bases: 4. The CDR3 sequence is CASSPDRGRTEAFF. CDR3 DNA: TGTGCCAGCAGTCCCGACAGGGGGCGCACTGAAGCTTTCTTT.

This chain links TRBV11-3 with TRBJ2-3; D might be TRBD2 (5 bases). V lost 2 bases and J lost 1, with 13 bases in between. This CDR3 is built from 16 residues. CDR1 SGHNT and CDR2 YENEEA come from the germline V gene. Written as DNA, the CDR3 is TGTGCCAGCAGCTTATCGGGCGGGCCCGGCACAGATACGCAGTATTTT. Residues: CASSLSGGPGTDTQYF.

This chain links TRBV10-1 with TRBJ2-6, with TRBD2 matching 8 bases. This CDR3 is 18 amino acids long. V shed 8 bases and J 3 bases; nucleotides not matched to a gene: 15. Germline assignment: CDR1 WNHNN and CDR2 SYGVQD (reference sequence). In DNA form, the CDR3 reads TGCGCCAGCTCCCCGGGGGGGACCTCTGTTGGTGGGGCCAACGTCCTGACTTTC. It encodes CASSPGGTSVGGANVLTF.

The chain employs TRBV3-1 (or the pseudogene TRBV3-2) and TRBJ1-1; 9 bases are a match to TRBD1. Germline V gene sequence: CDR1 LGHDT, CDR2 YNNKEL (reference sequence). The V segment lost 6 bases and the J segment 3 bases; nucleotides outside the gene matches: 5. The CDR3 length is 14 residues. For the CDR3, the DNA is TGTGCCAGCAGGAGGACAGGGGCTTACACTGAAGCTTTCTTT. This translates into CASRRTGAYTEAFF.

The chain is built from TRBV6-5 and TRBJ1-1; 9 bases are a match to TRBD1. Germline V gene sequence: CDR1 MNHEY, CDR2 SVGAGI. The CDR3 loop spans 14 amino acids. The V gene end was trimmed by 6 bases and the J gene end by 3 bases; junction bases not matched to a gene: 5. This chain's CDR3 is CASRGGQGHTEAFF. The CDR3 DNA reads TGTGCCAGCAGGGGGGGACAGGGTCACACTGAAGCTTTCTTT.

V usage is TRBV2 and J usage is TRBJ1-1; perhaps TRBD1 as D (6 bases). V dropped 6 bases and J dropped 2 bases, with 16 bases sitting between them. CDR1 SNHLY and CDR2 FYNNEI come from the germline V gene. This CDR3 comprises 15 residues. In DNA form, the CDR3 reads TGTGCCAGCAGCCCCGATCGGACAGTCAACACTGAAGCTTTCTTT. Its translation: CASSPDRTVNTEAFF.

The chain employs TRBV27 and TRBJ1-1, with 7 positions matching TRBD1. Trimming at V came to 3 bases and at J to 7 bases, leaving 5 bases not matched to a gene. The CDR3 sequence is 13 residues long. Germline V gene lookup returns CDR1 MNHEY and CDR2 SMNVEV (reference sequence). The CDR3 is CASSFTGVFEAFF. DNA of the CDR3: TGTGCCAGCAGTTTCACAGGGGTCTTTGAAGCTTTCTTT.